This is a list of T cell receptor beta chains from one sample in a study of blood T cell repertoires in COVID-19. TCRdb's copy holds only in-frame clones and misses some; the assay was immunoSEQ multiplex PCR. The sample carries some 170,000 clones, around 80% recorded once. Specimen: peripheral blood. The receptors originated from a woman over 75 with active or convalescent COVID-19. CDR3s include the opening cysteine and the closing phenylalanine or tryptophan. D genes are given only for firm matches. Where a row states a size, it is once, few, many or the class of an expanded clone; other rows omit it.

d_gene | j_gene | abundance | v_gene | CDR3nt | CDR3aa
. | TRBJ1-6 | . | TRBV23-1 | TGCGCCAGCAACACAGGGTCCGGATCACCCCTCCACTTT | CASNTGSGSPLHF
TRBD1 | TRBJ1-1 | . | TRBV5-4 | TGTGCCAGCAGCCCGACAGGGATGAACACTGAAGCTTTCTTT | CASSPTGMNTEAFF
TRBD1 | TRBJ1-2 | . | TRBV27 | TGTGCCAGCAAGGGGGCTGGAGCAGGCAGAGGTCAATTTGGCTACACCTTC | CASKGAGAGRGQFGYTF
TRBD1 | TRBJ2-7 | few | TRBV4-1 | TGCGCCAGCAGCCCCCGACAGGGTTCATACGAGCAGTACTTC | CASSPRQGSYEQYF
. | TRBJ2-6 | . | TRBV19 | TGTGCCAGTAGTACCATACACAACTCTGGGGCCAACGTCCTGACTTTC | CASSTIHNSGANVLTF
TRBD2 | TRBJ2-1 | . | TRBV7-6 | TGTGCCAGCAGCTTGTTGAGCGTCGGGGCCGGAGGGCGGGGGGGCCGTAATGAGCAGTTCTTC | CASSLLSVGAGGRGGRNEQFF
. | TRBJ1-1 | once | TRBV18 | TGTGCCAGCTCACCTGAATGGGGGGACACTGAAGCTTTCTTT | CASSPEWGDTEAFF
. | TRBJ2-1 | once | TRBV11-2 | TGTGCCAGCAGCTTACAAGCTAGTCCCAATGAGCAGTTCTTC | CASSLQASPNEQFF
TRBD2 | TRBJ2-5 | . | TRBV5-4 | TGTGCCAGCAGCCTTAAGGGACTACAAGAGACCCAGTACTTC | CASSLKGLQETQYF
TRBD2 | TRBJ2-1 | . | TRBV19 | TGTGCCAGTACCTTATCTAGCGGGGGGGCCTATGAGCAGTTCTTC | CASTLSSGGAYEQFF
TRBD1 | TRBJ1-2 | . | TRBV6-2/TRBV6-3 | TGTGCCAGCAGTGCTCCTGACAGGGACTGGTATGGCTACACCTTC | CASSAPDRDWYGYTF
. | TRBJ2-7 | . | TRBV5-5 | TGTGCCAGCAGCATCCTGACAGGTCCCTTCTCCTACGAGCAGTACTTC | CASSILTGPFSYEQYF
TRBD1 | TRBJ2-7 | few | TRBV12-3/TRBV12-4 | TGTGCCAGCAGTTTAGGGACAGGGGCGGAGCAGTACTTC | CASSLGTGAEQYF
TRBD1 | TRBJ2-1 | . | TRBV7-2 | TGTGCCAGCAGCCCGGGACAGGGTAGATTCGATGAGCAGTTCTTC | CASSPGQGRFDEQFF
. | TRBJ1-1 | . | TRBV27 | TGTGCCAGTACCGAAACGGGGAGGGAAAAAGCTTTCTTT | CASTETGREKAFF
TRBD1 | TRBJ1-4 | once | TRBV18 | TGTGCCAGCTCACCTCCCCCGGGACAGGGTTTGGAAAAACTGTTTTTT | CASSPPPGQGLEKLFF
. | TRBJ1-2 | . | TRBV30 | TGTGCCTGGAGAGGGGGGGGATATGAGGGCTACACCTTC | CAWRGGGYEGYTF